This TCR beta chain was sequenced during a study of brain T cells in children with intractable seizures. The CDR3 runs to 13 residues. V lost 8 bases, J lost 2 bases, and 10 bases lay in between. Germline V gives CDR1 LNHDA, CDR2 SQIVND (reference sequence). Time point meaning: blood from clinic visit 5 months post-surgery; TSC patient then seizure free. Sequencing was performed with immunoSEQ multiplex PCR; in TCRdb, only in-frame clones are kept and a portion is missing. The sample includes about 340,000 clones, 93% of them seen just once. Sequenced material: peripheral blood, taken 5 to 6 months after surgery. The rearrangement joins TRBV19 to TRBJ1-3; TRBD1 might be the D (5 bases). The source is a boy under two years old with tuberous sclerosis and intractable seizures. CDR3 in DNA: TGTGCCAGTCGCAGGGCCCCTGGAAACACCATATATTTT. Its protein product is CASRRAPGNTIYF.